Below are 11 T cell receptor beta chains sequenced from a single sample in a study of shared clonotypes between healthy human individuals. TCRdb keeps only in-frame clones here, not all; method: immunoSEQ multiplex PCR. The sample carries about 2.3 million clones, under 95% recorded once. Sequenced: naive CD4+ T cells from PBMCs. Subset of the sample: CD45RA+ positively selected. The origin of the receptors is a man aged 18 to 30 in good health. Some clones in this sample may be carry-over from other donors' samples.

This clone appeared a single time. Other DNA sequences of this sample code for an identical CDR3. The rearrangement links TRBV5-1 to TRBJ2-1; D remains ambiguous. The CDR3 loop spans 15 amino acids. Germline V gene lookup returns CDR1 SGHRS and CDR2 YFSETQ. The ends were cut back, 2 bases at V and 4 bases at J, with 13 bases in the middle. This CDR3 is CASSLASVSYNEQFF. The DNA for the CDR3 is TGCGCCAGCAGCTTAGCGAGCGTAAGTTACAATGAGCAGTTCTTC.

The V and J genes are TRBV2 and TRBJ2-2; D call uncertain. CDR1 and CDR2 (germline): SNHLY, FYNNEI. V gave up 2 bases and J gave up 6 bases, with 7 bases separating them. There are 13 residues in the CDR3. The DNA for the CDR3 is TGTGCCAGCAGTGAATCCTCCCCCGGGGAGCTGTTTTTT. Its protein is CASSESSPGELFF.

V is TRBV11-2 and J is TRBJ2-2; D is perhaps TRBD2 (6 bases). Germline V CDR1 and CDR2: SGHAT, FQNNGV. The CDR3 has 17 amino acids. The ends were cut back, 5 bases at V and 3 bases at J, with 19 bases in the middle. In DNA, the CDR3 is TGTGCCAGCAGCCCCTTCTCGTGGCGGGACGACACCGGGGAGCTGTTTTTT. It specifies CASSPFSWRDDTGELFF. Filled out from reference TRBV11-2 and TRBJ2-2, the complete variable domain reads EAGVAQSPRYKIIEKRQSVAFWCNPISGHATLYWYQQILGQGPKLLIQFQNNGVVDDSQLPKDRFSAERLKGVDSTLKIQPAKLEDSAVYLCASSPFSWRDDTGELFFGEGSRLTVL.

The gene calls are TRBV19 and TRBJ1-2; D perhaps matches TRBD1 (5 bases). The germline CDR1 and CDR2 sequences are LNHDA and SQIVND (reference sequence). Trimming cost V 5 bases and J 5 bases, with 21 bases left between them. CDR3 length: 16 amino acids. This CDR3 is CASSAYAGAAGYGYTF. The CDR3 DNA sequence: TGTGCCAGTAGTGCCTACGCCGGGGCGGCGGGTTATGGCTACACCTTC.

This chain links TRBV6-1 with TRBJ1-5; 8 nucleotides align to TRBD1. The CDR3 is 15 amino acids. CDR1 and CDR2 (germline): MNHNS, SASEGT. Trimming removed 6 bases from V and 2 bases from J; junction bases left unmatched: 6. The CDR3 coding sequence is TGTGCCAGCAGACGGATGGGACAGGGCAATCAGCCCCAGCATTTT. This encodes CASRRMGQGNQPQHF.

The chain couples TRBV30 to TRBJ2-5, with 11 bases fitting TRBD1. The closer fit of TRBJ2-7 to the DNA end suggests the J call may be wrong. CDR1 and CDR2 (germline): GTSNPN, SVGIG (reference sequence). The CDR3 sequence is 14 residues long. The DNA of the CDR3 is TGTGCCTGGAGAACGGGACAGGGGGCCTACGAGCAGTACTTC. It specifies CAWRTGQGAYEQYF.

This clone has just one count. The V and J genes are TRBV28 and TRBJ2-3, with no clear D. The CDR3 covers 15 residues. V lost 5 bases to trimming and J lost 4 bases, with 16 bases between them. Germline-derived CDR1 and CDR2 are MDHEN and SYDVKM. The CDR3 reads CASSGWGSRADTQYF. The CDR3 nucleotides are TGTGCCAGCAGTGGTTGGGGAAGTAGGGCAGATACGCAGTATTTT.

The V and J genes are TRBV18 and TRBJ1-5, with TRBD1 matching over 10 bases. V was clipped by 5 bases and J by 5 bases; unmatched bases: 0. Germline CDR1 is KGHSH and CDR2 is LQKENI. The length of the CDR3 is 13 residues. The CDR3 is CASSGTGDQPQHF. CDR3 in DNA: TGTGCCAGCTCAGGGACAGGGGATCAGCCCCAGCATTTT.

The V gene is TRBV18, the J gene TRBJ2-1; a weak D match, TRBD2 (5 bases). The CDR3 has 17 residues. Germline V gene sequence: CDR1 KGHSH, CDR2 LQKENI. Trimming shortened V by 3 bases and J by 4 bases, and 19 bases separated the two germline ends. CDR3 nucleotides: TGTGCCAGCTCACCGCCGCCGGAGAGCCCGGGGTACAATGAGCAGTTCTTC. It encodes CASSPPPESPGYNEQFF.

The rearrangement joins TRBV5-1 to TRBJ2-1, with D possibly TRBD2 on 5 matching bases. Trimming took off 5 bases at V and 8 bases at J, with 20 bases between the two ends. CDR3 length: 15 residues. Germline lookup yields CDR1 SGHRS and CDR2 YFSETQ. The CDR3 loop reads CASSPGVGSGHEQFF. In DNA form, the CDR3 reads TGCGCCAGCAGTCCCGGGGTTGGGAGCGGCCATGAGCAGTTCTTC.

The V and J genes are TRBV4-3 and TRBJ2-1; 10 nucleotides agree with TRBD2. Germline V lookup: CDR1 LGHNA, CDR2 YSLEER. The CDR3 consists of 19 residues. Unmatched junction bases numbered 16, after V lost 3 bases and J lost 5 bases. CDR3 loop: CASSQPGLAPSRGNNEQFF. The CDR3 nucleotides read TGCGCCAGCAGCCAGCCGGGACTAGCGCCTAGCCGGGGGAACAATGAGCAGTTCTTC.